This record looks at one T cell receptor beta chain sequence and its context. Antigen unknown. This record belongs to a study of PD-1 blockade in classical Hodgkin lymphoma. Findings and limits, study-wide: Individuals initiating nivolumab under 1 year after ASCT were excluded. Newly diagnosed patients had diversity similar to the baseline diversity of complete responders.

Germline V gene sequence: CDR1 SNHLY, CDR2 FYNNEI. V was trimmed by 4 bases and J by 4 bases, leaving 11 bases between them. This CDR3 is built from 13 residues. Sequencing used immunoSEQ multiplex PCR; TCRdb keeps in-frame clones, though not all of them. The sample includes tens of thousands of clones, about 75% of them seen just once. Sample time point: cycle 4 day 1 (C4D1), after around six weeks of nivolumab. Autologous stem cell transplantation was followed by relapse in every patient, and brentuximab vedotin exposure varied. The source material was peripheral blood mononuclear cells (PBMCs), sampled before the fourth cycle of nivolumab. The sequence came from a human donor with classical Hodgkin lymphoma. The gene calls are TRBV2 and TRBJ2-7; unclear D gene. CDR3 sequence (DNA): TGTGCCAGCAGTGTACGAAGCACATACGAGCAGTACTTC. Protein sequence: CASSVRSTYEQYF.